This passage covers 5 T cell receptor beta chains from one sample sequenced in a study of T cell repertoires in ileal Crohn's disease. Only in-frame clones appear in the TCRdb table, and some are missing; sequencing was by immunoSEQ multiplex PCR. The sample has roughly 5,000 clones; around 68% are singletons. Time point: neoterminal ileum biopsy at postoperative endoscopy, about 6 months after surgery. Material for sequencing was ileal tissue. Source of these receptors: an adult with Crohn's disease.

This CDR3 is CASSLFRGDTEAFF. CDR3 DNA: TGTGCCAGCAGTTTATTCAGGGGCGACACTGAAGCTTTCTTT. The rearrangement joins TRBV27 to TRBJ1-1; possibly TRBD1 for D (6 bases). V lost 1 base, J lost 3 bases, and 9 bases lay in between. Germline values: CDR1 MNHEY, CDR2 SMNVEV (reference sequence). CDR3 size: 14 residues.

This chain uses TRBV19 with TRBJ1-1; D perhaps matches TRBD1 (5 bases). Germline CDR1 reads LNHDA; CDR2 reads SQIVND (reference sequence). Trimming removed 2 bases from V and 2 bases from J, with 15 bases in between. The CDR3 is 16 amino acids. CDR3: CASSIIGAGSNTEAFF. DNA of the CDR3: TGTGCCAGTAGTATAATAGGGGCAGGGTCAAACACTGAAGCTTTCTTT.

This chain joins TRBV18 and TRBJ2-7; the D is unclear. This CDR3 spans 12 amino acids. The V gene lost 3 bases and the J gene lost 4 bases, with 7 bases spanning the gap. CDR1 KGHSH and CDR2 LQKENI come from the germline V gene. The CDR3 here is CASSPQTYEQYF. The CDR3 nucleotides are TGTGCCAGCTCACCCCAAACATACGAGCAGTACTTC.

This chain joins TRBV6-6 and TRBJ1-2; 8 nucleotides align to TRBD1. Germline V lookup: CDR1 MNHNY, CDR2 SVGAGI (reference sequence). The CDR3 sequence is 12 residues long. The trim removed 6 bases at V and 7 bases at J, leaving 4 bases unmatched. The CDR3: CASRTQGGGYTF. The CDR3 nucleotides read TGTGCCAGCAGGACACAGGGGGGTGGCTACACCTTC.

The V gene is TRBV29-1, the J gene TRBJ2-3; no reliable D call. Trimming shortened V by 4 bases and J by 4 bases, and 12 bases separated the two germline ends. The germline V gene has CDR1 SQVTM and CDR2 ANQGSEA. The CDR3 contains 13 residues. The DNA for the CDR3 is TGCAGCGTTGGGCTGTCAGGCGCAGATACGCAGTATTTT. Translated: CSVGLSGADTQYF.